This TCR beta chain was captured in a study of blood T cell repertoires in COVID-19. Study in general: The United States, Italy and Spain supplied acute and convalescent COVID-19 samples. T cells, B-cell-depleted T cells, or PBMCs provided the cDNA or gDNA that served as material.

Participants spanned ages about 18 to 90 years and resided in around 25 US areas. Germline V lookup: CDR1 LGHNA, CDR2 YSLEER. V was trimmed by 4 bases and J by 4 bases, leaving 16 bases between them. The CDR3 contains 16 residues. Per the original data handling: Cell counts per sample came from amplifying reference gene primers. Method: immunoSEQ multiplex PCR; TCRdb's copy keeps in-frame clones and lacks some. D and trimming come from the DNA, and the V and J calls and clone size come from that table. Of about 220,000 clones listed, about four fifths were seen once; the top ten hold about 1.3%. The chain has TRBV4-3 and TRBJ1-4; D is unresolved. The sequenced material came from PBMCs or T cells enriched from blood (not recorded which). This sequence originates from a middle-aged woman with acute COVID-19. The DNA of the CDR3 is TGCGCCAGCAGCCTATCTCCTCGCCCAGATAATGAAAAACTGTTTTTT. It is translated as CASSLSPRPDNEKLFF.